What follows describes a single T cell receptor (beta chain). Measured with immunoSEQ multiplex PCR; TCRdb has only the in-frame clones, and not every one. The data contain around 99,000 clones, roughly 87% of them singletons. The data are from a study of T cell responses to AZD1222 COVID-19 vaccine. CDR3 size: 12 residues. The germline V and J ends were trimmed by 4 bases and 12 bases, with 15 bases remaining between them. Looked up from germline, CDR1 is MNHEY and CDR2 is SVGEGT. The receptor comes from an adult who received the AZD1222 COVID-19 vaccine. The chain uses TRBV6-2 or TRBV6-3 and TRBJ1-2; no reliable D call. The source was peripheral blood, collected 28 days after the second AZD1222 dose. CDR3 sequence: CASSSGPSDHTF. The CDR3 DNA reads as TGTGCCAGCAGTTCTGGACCATCGGATCACACCTTC.